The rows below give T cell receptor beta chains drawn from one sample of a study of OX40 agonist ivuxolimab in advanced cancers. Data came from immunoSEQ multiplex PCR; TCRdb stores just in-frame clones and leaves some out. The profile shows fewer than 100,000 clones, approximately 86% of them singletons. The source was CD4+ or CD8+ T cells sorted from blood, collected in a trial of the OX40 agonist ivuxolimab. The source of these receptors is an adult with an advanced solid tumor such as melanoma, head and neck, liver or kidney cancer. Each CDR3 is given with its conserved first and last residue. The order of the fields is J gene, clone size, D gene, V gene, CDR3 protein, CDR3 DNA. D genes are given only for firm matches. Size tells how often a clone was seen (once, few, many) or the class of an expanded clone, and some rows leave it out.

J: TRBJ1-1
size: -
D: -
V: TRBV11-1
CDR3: CASSLAQNAGTTEAFF
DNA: TGTGCCAGCAGCTTAGCCCAGAATGCTGGAACCACTGAAGCTTTCTTT

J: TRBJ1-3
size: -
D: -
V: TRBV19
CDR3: CASSIESGSTPERNTIYF
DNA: TGTGCCAGTAGTATCGAGTCGGGGTCCACCCCAGAGCGGAACACCATATATTTT

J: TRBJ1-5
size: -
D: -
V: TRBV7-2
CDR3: CASSLDYARAPQHF
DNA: TGTGCCAGCAGCTTAGATTATGCCAGGGCGCCCCAGCATTTT

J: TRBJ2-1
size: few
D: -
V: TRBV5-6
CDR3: CASRHPFEDEQFF
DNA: TGTGCCAGCAGGCATCCGTTCGAGGATGAGCAGTTCTTC

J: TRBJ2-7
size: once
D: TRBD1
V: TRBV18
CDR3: CASSPPLTGAPYEQYF
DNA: TGTGCCAGCTCACCACCGTTGACAGGGGCACCCTACGAGCAGTACTTC

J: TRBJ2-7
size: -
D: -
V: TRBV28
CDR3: CASTPGRSYEQYF
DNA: TGTGCCAGCACCCCGGGCAGATCCTACGAGCAGTACTTC

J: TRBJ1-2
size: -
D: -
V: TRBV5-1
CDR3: CASSLGQGVFYGYTF
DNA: TGCGCCAGCAGCTTGGGGCAGGGAGTGTTCTATGGCTACACCTTC

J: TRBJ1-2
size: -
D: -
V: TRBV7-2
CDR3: CASSFGMGGYTF
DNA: TGTGCCAGCAGCTTCGGGATGGGTGGCTACACCTTC

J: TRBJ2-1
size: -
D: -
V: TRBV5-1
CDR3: CASSLAPANNEQFF
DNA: TGCGCCAGCAGCTTGGCACCAGCCAACAATGAGCAGTTCTTC

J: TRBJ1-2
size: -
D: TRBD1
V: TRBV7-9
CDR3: CASSYPGGLGYTF
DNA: TGTGCCAGCAGCTACCCAGGGGGCCTCGGCTACACCTTC

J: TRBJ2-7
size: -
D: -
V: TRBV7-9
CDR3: CASRAGSNPSYEQYF
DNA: TGTGCCAGCAGGGCAGGGTCAAATCCCTCCTACGAGCAGTACTTC

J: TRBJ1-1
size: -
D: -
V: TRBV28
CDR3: CASRPSRADTEAFF
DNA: TGTGCCAGCAGACCGAGCAGGGCAGACACTGAAGCTTTCTTT

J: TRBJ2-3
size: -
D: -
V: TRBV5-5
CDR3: CASSLTTDTQYF
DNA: TGTGCCAGCAGCCTAACAACGGATACGCAGTATTTT